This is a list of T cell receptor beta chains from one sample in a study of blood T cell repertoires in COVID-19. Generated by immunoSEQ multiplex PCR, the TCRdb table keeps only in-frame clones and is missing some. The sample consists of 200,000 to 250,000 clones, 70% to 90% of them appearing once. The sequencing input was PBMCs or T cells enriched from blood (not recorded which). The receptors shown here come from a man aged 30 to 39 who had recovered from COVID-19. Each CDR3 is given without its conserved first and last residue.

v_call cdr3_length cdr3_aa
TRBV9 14 ASSVVRLAGGDTQY
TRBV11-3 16 ASSPLPRTGFGNTEAF
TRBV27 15 ASSLRGIRSSNQPQH
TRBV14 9 ASSQRREQF
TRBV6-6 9 ASRQGAEAF
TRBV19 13 ASSTGGSSGNTIY
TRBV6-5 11 ASRMGPNEKLF
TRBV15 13 ATSRGDRGIYEQY
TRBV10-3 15 AISEEERLLTRGRYT
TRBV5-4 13 ASSPPLGASYEQY
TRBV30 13 AWSAWQGEYTEAF
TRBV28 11 ASSLPGRTEAF
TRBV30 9 AWRSGTREY
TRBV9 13 ASSSQGAGANVLT
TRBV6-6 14 ASSYPFGGGNTEAF
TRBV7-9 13 ASSYGLAGDNEQF
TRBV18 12 ASSPPGQAEKLF